The clone carrying this TCR delta chain was picked up many times. Its antigen is not known. All 8 TRDV and 4 TRDJ genes were targeted in 32-plex amplification of genomic DNA. The library had 12-nucleotide UMIs introduced over 3 barcoding cycles, then a second adapter PCR. TCRdb applied CATT to the multiplex PCR reads for clone calling. The data show approximately 5,100 delta-chain clones, 10% to 15% seen once. V was clipped by 1 base and J by 1 base; unmatched bases: 14. Germline V gene sequence: CDR1 GEAIGNYY, CDR2 EKD. The CDR3 consists of 20 residues. These data are taken from a study of DNA immune sequencing with unique molecular identifiers. On the study more broadly: Genomic DNA came from γδ T cells magnetically enriched from buffy coats. PBMC-derived γδ T cells were enriched by FACS. Regarding the study as a whole: Several healthy donors had highly oligoclonal TRD repertoires dominated by top 5 clonotypes. Healthy donor TRD clonotypes most often used TRDV2 joined to TRDJ1.

The source is a human donor in good health. The sequenced sample was gamma-delta T cells enriched from blood buffy coat, or unenriched PBMCs (not recorded which). This chain links TRDV2 with TRDJ1, with 13 bases matching TRDD3. The CDR3 here is CACDTISTGGYEGRTDKLIF. CDR3 DNA: TGTGCCTGTGACACGATCTCTACTGGGGGATACGAAGGGCGCACCGATAAACTCATCTTT.